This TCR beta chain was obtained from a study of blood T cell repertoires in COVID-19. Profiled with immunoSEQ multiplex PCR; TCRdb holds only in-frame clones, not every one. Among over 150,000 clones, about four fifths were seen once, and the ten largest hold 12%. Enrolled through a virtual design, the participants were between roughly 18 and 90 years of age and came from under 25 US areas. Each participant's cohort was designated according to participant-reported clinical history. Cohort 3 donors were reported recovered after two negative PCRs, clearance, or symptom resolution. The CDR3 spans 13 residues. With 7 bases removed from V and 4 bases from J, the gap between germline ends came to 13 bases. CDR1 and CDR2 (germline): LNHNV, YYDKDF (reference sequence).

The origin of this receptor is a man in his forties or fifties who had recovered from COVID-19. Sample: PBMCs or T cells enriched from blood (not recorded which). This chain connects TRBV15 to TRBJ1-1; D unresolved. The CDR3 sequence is CATTRTEGTEAFF. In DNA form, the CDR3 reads TGTGCCACCACCCGGACGGAGGGCACTGAAGCTTTCTTT.